These 13 T cell receptor beta chains came from one sample sequenced in a study of blood T cell repertoires in COVID-19. Profiling relied on immunoSEQ multiplex PCR, and the TCRdb table lists in-frame clones only, not all of them. Seen here are roughly 70,000 clones, about 70% observed once, and the top ten hold approximately 34%. The sequenced sample was peripheral blood. The source is a woman aged 65 to 85 with acute or convalescent COVID-19.

The gene calls are TRBV7-2 and TRBJ1-5; 7 bases map to TRBD1. The trim removed 6 bases at V and 5 bases at J, leaving 7 bases unmatched. The length of the CDR3 is 14 residues. The germline V gene encodes CDR1 SGHTA and CDR2 FQGNSA. CDR3 sequence reads: CASSFPGQHQPQHF. CDR3 DNA sequence: TGTGCCAGCAGTTTCCCGGGACAGCATCAGCCCCAGCATTTT.

The chain links TRBV11-1 to TRBJ2-7; a weak D match, TRBD2 (7 bases). Germline CDR1 SGHAT, CDR2 FQDESV (reference sequence). The CDR3 is made up of 13 amino acids. Trimming stripped 4 bases from V and 3 bases from J, with 10 bases between. The CDR3 nucleotides read TGTGCCAGCAGCTGGGGGGGCGGCTACGAGCAGTACTTC. Translated, it gives CASSWGGGYEQYF.

This clone was observed once. V and J are TRBV5-1 and TRBJ1-4, with no clear D. The CDR3 is 14 amino acids. V dropped 0 bases and J dropped 4 bases, with 7 bases sitting between them. Germline lookup yields CDR1 SGHRS and CDR2 YFSETQ. CDR3 sequence (DNA): TGCGCCAGCAGCTTGGACAGCCATAATGAAAAACTGTTTTTT. Protein: CASSLDSHNEKLFF.

V usage is TRBV5-8 and J usage is TRBJ1-5; no definite D call. CDR1 SGHTS and CDR2 YDEGEE come from the germline V gene. With 7 bases removed from V and 2 bases from J, the gap between germline ends came to 13 bases. The CDR3 extends over 14 amino acids. The CDR3 nucleotides are TGTGCCAGCTCGGTCGGGGTGGGCAATCAGCCCCAGCATTTT. Its translation is CASSVGVGNQPQHF.

This clone is medium-sized by share. The chain uses TRBV7-3 and TRBJ2-7; a possible D gene is TRBD2 (6 bases). Per germline, CDR1 SGHTA and CDR2 FQGTGA. The CDR3 extends over 13 amino acids. The V end was cut by 5 bases, the J end by 3 bases, with 11 bases between. The CDR3 spells CASSAGNVYEQYF. For the CDR3, the DNA is TGTGCCAGCAGCGCGGGAAACGTCTACGAGCAGTACTTC.

In the case of this clone: Other DNA sequences in the sample encode the same CDR3. The chain has TRBV7-9 and TRBJ2-1; 10 nucleotides align to TRBD2. J gave up 7 bases and V 5 bases, and 11 bases lay outside the gene matches. CDR1 and CDR2 from the germline V gene are SEHNR and FQNEAQ (reference sequence). CDR3 length: 16 residues. The CDR3 bases are TGTGCCAGCAGCCTCGGCTTAGCGGGAGGACGTAATGAGCAGTTCTTC. Translation: CASSLGLAGGRNEQFF. Based on the CDR3 plus reference TRBV7-9 and TRBJ2-1, the full variable domain is DTGVSQNPRHKITKRGQNVTFRCDPISEHNRLYWYRQTLGQGPEFLTYFQNEAQLEKSRLLSDRFSAERPKGSFSTLEIQRTEQGDSAMYLCASSLGLAGGRNEQFFGPGTRLTVL.

The V gene is TRBV9, the J gene TRBJ1-1, with a tentative D call TRBD1 (6 bases). Trimming cost V 4 bases and J 7 bases, with 17 bases left between them. There are 14 residues in the CDR3. CDR1 is SGDLS, CDR2 YYNGEE, per germline. DNA of the CDR3: TGTGCCAGCAGCTCCGGGGGGGGCGCGGGTGAAGCTTTCTTT. Encoded protein: CASSSGGGAGEAFF.

The chain carries TRBV28 and TRBJ1-5; weak D call: TRBD1 (5 bases). Trimming removed 6 bases at V and 7 bases at J, with 13 bases between. Per germline, CDR1 MDHEN and CDR2 SYDVKM. This CDR3 region has 13 residues. CDR3 nucleotide sequence: TGTGCCAGCAGCGATAGGGGTAAGCAGCCCCAGCATTTT. Its protein is CASSDRGKQPQHF. Supplemented by reference TRBV28 and TRBJ1-5, the full variable domain reads DVKVTQSSRYLVKRTGEKVFLECVQDMDHENMFWYRQDPGLGLRLIYFSYDVKMKEKGDIPEGYSVSREKKERFSLILESASTNQTSMYLCASSDRGKQPQHFGDGTRLSIL.

The genes are TRBV7-2 and TRBJ1-1; D gene ambiguous. CDR1 and CDR2 from the germline V gene are SGHTA and FQGNSA. The V gene lost 2 bases and the J gene lost 2 bases, with 9 bases spanning the gap. The CDR3 totals 14 residues. The CDR3 nucleotides read TGTGCCAGCAGCTTAATAACACTAAACACTGAAGCTTTCTTT. Encoded protein: CASSLITLNTEAFF.

The chain recombines TRBV12-3 or TRBV12-4 with TRBJ1-1; D gene uncertain. This CDR3 has 11 residues. V gave up 7 bases and J gave up 7 bases, with 10 bases separating them. The CDR3: CASKLSGEAFF. CDR3 nucleotide sequence: TGTGCCAGCAAGTTATCAGGTGAAGCTTTCTTT.

The chain has TRBV5-1 and TRBJ1-1; D not resolved. Germline CDR1 and CDR2: SGHRS and YFSETQ. V was clipped by 0 bases and J by 1 base, with 7 bases between them. This CDR3 has 14 amino acids. CDR3 DNA sequence: TGCGCCAGCAGCTTGGGCCAGAAGAACACTGAAGCTTTCTTT. Encoded protein: CASSLGQKNTEAFF. Variable domain in full (rest from reference TRBV5-1 and TRBJ1-1): KAGVTQTPRYLIKTRGQQVTLSCSPISGHRSVSWYQQTPGQGLQFLFEYFSETQRNKGNFPGRFSGRQFSNSRSEMNVSTLELGDSALYLCASSLGQKNTEAFFGQGTRLTVV.

The gene calls are TRBV19 and TRBJ1-2; no firm D call. This CDR3 contains 12 residues. The V and J ends lost 6 bases and 7 bases respectively, with 12 bases between them. Germline V lookup: CDR1 LNHDA, CDR2 SQIVND (reference sequence). For the CDR3, the DNA is TGTGCCAGTAGCCCCGGGTTGGGTGGCTACACCTTC. Translated: CASSPGLGGYTF.

This clone was seen only a few times. This sequence joins TRBV2 and TRBJ1-2; D not certain. Germline V gene lookup returns CDR1 SNHLY and CDR2 FYNNEI. V shed 2 bases and J shed 0 bases, with 13 bases lying between them. The CDR3 runs 16 residues. CDR3 sequence (DNA): TGTGCCAGCAGTGAACGCGTTAACCCCGCTAACTATGGCTACACCTTC. Residues: CASSERVNPANYGYTF.